Following are 13 T cell receptor beta chains from one sample sequenced in a study of beta chain features in type 1 diabetes (dated by TCRdb to about 2018). Library preparation was by the immunoSEQ multiplex PCR assay. The entire isolated RNA was reverse transcribed using the High Capacity cDNA Reverse Transcription Kit, and thus expressed TCRB transcripts were sequenced. The source is immuneACCESS, and TCRdb retained only in-frame sequences with V and J called. Part of the clones is not carried over; for the studies checked, unresolved V genes explain less than half of this, and the remainder is unexplained. The sample contains about 320,000 clones, 14% of them found a single time. The ten largest clones take up over 5.5% of the sample. The sequenced material came from central memory CD4+ T cells from blood. All receptors derive from a man aged 25-45 years in good health.

This clone turned up a few times. This rearrangement joins TRBV11-1 to TRBJ2-3, with TRBD2 identical over 9 bases. CDR3 length: 15 amino acids. The V segment lost 2 bases and the J segment 1 base; nucleotides outside the gene matches: 1. Germline V gene data show CDR1 as SGHAT and CDR2 as FQDESV (reference sequence). CDR3 loop: CASSLLAGGTDTQYF. The CDR3 DNA follows: TGTGCCAGCAGCTTATTAGCGGGGGGCACAGATACGCAGTATTTT.

V is TRBV29-1 and J is TRBJ1-1, with 7 bases identical to TRBD1. V gave up 7 bases and J gave up 7 bases; unmatched junction bases: 6. Germline-derived CDR1 and CDR2 are SQVTM and ANQGSEA. This CDR3 spans 11 amino acids. The CDR3 DNA reads as TGCAGCGCAGAGGACAGGTTTGAAGCTTTCTTT. It yields the protein CSAEDRFEAFF. Full variable domain (rest looked up from reference TRBV29-1 and TRBJ1-1): SAVISQKPSRDICQRGTSLTIQCQVDSQVTMMFWYRQQPGQSLTLIATANQGSEATYESGFVIDKFPISRPNLTFSTLTVSNMSPEDSSIYLCSAEDRFEAFFGQGTRLTVV.

This clone was detected only a few times. V and J are TRBV7-8 and TRBJ1-2; 8 positions match TRBD1. Germline V gene lookup returns CDR1 SGHVS and CDR2 FQNEAQ. The CDR3 has 16 residues. Unmatched junction bases numbered 8, after V lost 1 base and J lost 4 bases. The CDR3 protein is CASSLGQGRGGYGYTF. The CDR3 DNA is TGTGCCAGCAGCTTAGGACAGGGGAGGGGTGGCTATGGCTACACCTTC.

In regard to this clone: The junction and the germline gene differ at one end; a read error may be behind it. The gene calls are TRBV7-2 and TRBJ1-2; D not certain. The germline gives CDR1 SGHTA, CDR2 FQGNSA. This CDR3 region has 11 residues. CDR3 sequence (DNA): TGTGCCAGCAGCTTACGCCTTCCGGGAAACTTC. Its translation is CASSLRLPGNF.

V usage is TRBV30 and J usage is TRBJ1-1; tentative D call: TRBD1 (5 bases). The V end was cut by 0 bases, the J end by 5 bases, with 13 bases between. Germline values: CDR1 GTSNPN, CDR2 SVGIG (reference sequence). The CDR3 is 14 residues long. CDR3 residues: CAWSVTGRGTEAFF. In nucleotides, the CDR3 is TGTGCCTGGAGTGTAACTGGGCGGGGGACTGAAGCTTTCTTT.

V and J are TRBV6-6 and TRBJ1-1, with TRBD1 matching over 7 bases. The CDR3 consists of 15 residues. Germline CDR1 MNHNY, CDR2 SVGAGI (reference sequence). V gave up 1 base and J gave up 3 bases; unmatched junction bases: 5. CDR3 nucleotide sequence: TGTGCCAGCAGTTACTTAGGGGGCGCGGACACTGAAGCTTTCTTT. Translated: CASSYLGGADTEAFF.

This clone occurred a few times. This chain uses TRBV29-1 with TRBJ2-7; 9 bases agree with TRBD2. V was clipped by 7 bases and J by 7 bases; unmatched bases: 11. CDR3 length equals 13 residues. Per the germline V gene, CDR1 is SQVTM and CDR2 is ANQGSEA. This CDR3 is CSAPGSGSGEQYV. In DNA, the CDR3 is TGCAGCGCCCCCGGTAGCGGGAGTGGTGAGCAGTACGTC.

This clone was seen more than once but under ten times. This sample also contains other DNA sequences that code for the same CDR3. This chain links TRBV19 with TRBJ2-1; D is perhaps TRBD2 (5 bases). This CDR3 spans 12 amino acids. Trimming removed 4 bases at V and 9 bases at J, with 10 bases between. Germline values: CDR1 LNHDA, CDR2 SQIVND (reference sequence). Here the CDR3 DNA reads TGTGCCAGTAGTAGTCTAGCAGGTGAGCAGTTCTTC. As protein: CASSSLAGEQFF.

J is TRBJ1-4 and V is TRBV4-1; 8 bases agree with TRBD1. The germline CDR1 and CDR2 sequences are MGHRA and YSYEKL. This CDR3 region has 17 residues. Unmatched junction bases numbered 7, after V lost 3 bases and J lost 1 base. Written as DNA, the CDR3 is TGCGCCAGCAGCCAGTCAGGGGGCCTTTTAACTAATGAAAAACTGTTTTTT. Its translation is CASSQSGGLLTNEKLFF.

This chain joins TRBV7-2 and TRBJ2-2, with D possibly matching TRBD2 (5 bases). The ends were cut back, 8 bases at V and 0 bases at J, with 10 bases in the middle. This CDR3 is built from 14 residues. Per the germline V gene, CDR1 is SGHTA and CDR2 is FQGNSA. The CDR3 sequence is CASAPGTNTGELFF. The CDR3 DNA sequence: TGTGCCAGCGCCCCGGGAACGAACACCGGGGAGCTGTTTTTT.

The genes are TRBV19 and TRBJ1-1; D gene uncertain. Germline V lookup: CDR1 LNHDA, CDR2 SQIVND (reference sequence). Trimming pared 8 bases from V and 0 bases from J, leaving 10 bases between. There are 13 residues in the CDR3. CDR3 amino acids: CASGTVLNTEAFF. The CDR3 DNA is TGTGCCAGTGGCACAGTGCTGAACACTGAAGCTTTCTTT. Together with reference TRBV19 and TRBJ1-1, the CDR3 gives the full variable domain: DGGITQSPKYLFRKEGQNVTLSCEQNLNHDAMYWYRQDPGQGLRLIYYSQIVNDFQKGDIAEGYSVSREKKESFPLTVTSAQKNPTAFYLCASGTVLNTEAFFGQGTRLTVV.

This clone was seen only a few times. The chain joins TRBV5-1 to TRBJ2-3; D is undetermined. Germline V lookup: CDR1 SGHRS, CDR2 YFSETQ. The CDR3 length is 11 residues. V was shortened by 3 bases and J by 2 bases, with 1 base between the two germline ends. The CDR3 reads CASSYTDTQYF. CDR3 in DNA: TGCGCCAGCAGCTACACAGATACGCAGTATTTT.

The sample holds a few counts of this clone. The chain recombines TRBV4-3 with TRBJ1-2, with 9 bases that match TRBD1. This CDR3 spans 16 amino acids. The germline V gene has CDR1 LGHNA and CDR2 YSLEER. V shed 3 bases, J shed 4 bases, and the junction held 9 bases outside the gene matches. This CDR3 is CASSQPQGAGFYGYTF. For the CDR3, the DNA is TGCGCCAGCAGCCAGCCACAGGGGGCAGGCTTCTATGGCTACACCTTC.